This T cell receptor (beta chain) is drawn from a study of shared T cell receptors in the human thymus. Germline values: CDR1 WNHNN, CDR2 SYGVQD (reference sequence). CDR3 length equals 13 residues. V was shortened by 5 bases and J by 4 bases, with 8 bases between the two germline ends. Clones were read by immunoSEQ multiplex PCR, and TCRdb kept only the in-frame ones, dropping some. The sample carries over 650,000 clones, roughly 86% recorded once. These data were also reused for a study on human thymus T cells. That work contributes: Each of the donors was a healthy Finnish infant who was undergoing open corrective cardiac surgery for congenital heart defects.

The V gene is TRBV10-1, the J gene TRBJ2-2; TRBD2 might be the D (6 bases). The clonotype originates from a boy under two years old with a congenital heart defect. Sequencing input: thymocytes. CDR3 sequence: CASSQAGTGELFF. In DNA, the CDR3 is TGCGCCAGCAGTCAAGCGGGCACCGGGGAGCTGTTTTTT.